Listed below are T cell receptor beta chains from one sample, sequenced in a study of beta chain features in type 1 diabetes. Clones were read by immunoSEQ multiplex PCR, and TCRdb kept only the in-frame ones, dropping some. The sample has about 660,000 clones; 11% to 15% are singletons. Material: naive CD4+ T cells from blood. Receptor source: a man between 18 and 35 years old with type 1 diabetes. CDR3s include the opening cysteine and the closing phenylalanine or tryptophan. The order of the fields is clone size, J gene, D gene, V gene, CDR3 DNA, CDR3 protein. The D gene is left open where the match is weak. Clone size, where shown, is once, few, many, or a class for clones that have expanded.

abundance: few; j_gene: TRBJ1-6; d_gene: TRBD1; v_gene: TRBV10-3; CDR3nt: TGTGCCATCAGCCCGGGACAGGGGATGTTTTCACCCCTCCACTTT; CDR3aa: CAISPGQGMFSPLHF
abundance: once; j_gene: TRBJ2-1; d_gene: TRBD1; v_gene: TRBV11-2; CDR3nt: TGTGCCAGCAGCTTAGGCTTGACGTGGACAGGGGGCCACAATGAGCAGTTCTTC; CDR3aa: CASSLGLTWTGGHNEQFF
abundance: few; j_gene: TRBJ2-3; d_gene: -; v_gene: TRBV7-8; CDR3nt: TGTGCCAGCAGCTCCAGGCTGGGAGGATCCGCCGGAGATACGCAGTATTTT; CDR3aa: CASSSRLGGSAGDTQYF
abundance: few; j_gene: TRBJ2-1; d_gene: TRBD2; v_gene: TRBV30; CDR3nt: TGTGCCTGGAGTCAGGGACTAGCTTCCTACAATGAGCAGTTCTTC; CDR3aa: CAWSQGLASYNEQFF
abundance: few; j_gene: TRBJ2-3; d_gene: -; v_gene: TRBV5-1; CDR3nt: TGCGCCAGCAGAAAGAAGATTGGCACAGATACGCAGTATTTT; CDR3aa: CASRKKIGTDTQYF
abundance: few; j_gene: TRBJ2-1; d_gene: TRBD2; v_gene: TRBV30; CDR3nt: TGTGCCTATGGACTAGCGGGAGCCTATGAGCAGTTCTTC; CDR3aa: CAYGLAGAYEQFF
abundance: few; j_gene: TRBJ2-1; d_gene: TRBD2; v_gene: TRBV9; CDR3nt: TGTGCCAGCAGCGTGGGGCTAGCGGGGGTCTACAATGAGCAGTTCTTC; CDR3aa: CASSVGLAGVYNEQFF
abundance: -; j_gene: TRBJ1-2; d_gene: -; v_gene: TRBV4-1; CDR3nt: TGCGCCAGCAGTTATCACGGAGGCTACACCTTC; CDR3aa: CASSYHGGYTF
abundance: few; j_gene: TRBJ2-1; d_gene: TRBD1; v_gene: TRBV30; CDR3nt: TGTGCCTGGAACAACAGGGGGCAGGGTGAGCAGTTCTTC; CDR3aa: CAWNNRGQGEQFF
abundance: -; j_gene: TRBJ2-3; d_gene: TRBD1; v_gene: TRBV9; CDR3nt: TGTGCCAGCAGCTCAGACAGGGGGGCAGATACGCAGTATTTT; CDR3aa: CASSSDRGADTQYF
abundance: few; j_gene: TRBJ2-5; d_gene: -; v_gene: TRBV5-1; CDR3nt: TGCGCCAGCAGCTTGTTGGCAGGGGGGGAGACCCAGTACTTC; CDR3aa: CASSLLAGGETQYF
abundance: -; j_gene: TRBJ2-3; d_gene: TRBD2; v_gene: TRBV7-2; CDR3nt: TGTGCCAGCAGCTTCCCGGGGACTAGCGGCACAGATACGCAGTATTTT; CDR3aa: CASSFPGTSGTDTQYF
abundance: few; j_gene: TRBJ2-2; d_gene: -; v_gene: TRBV25-1; CDR3nt: TGTGCCAGCAGTGATCGACCAGGGACGAGGAACGGGGAGCTGTTTTTT; CDR3aa: CASSDRPGTRNGELFF
abundance: -; j_gene: TRBJ2-5; d_gene: TRBD2; v_gene: TRBV27; CDR3nt: TGTGCCAGCAGTCCCTCTTTCCAGCGGGGGGAGACCCAGTACTTC; CDR3aa: CASSPSFQRGETQYF
abundance: -; j_gene: TRBJ2-7; d_gene: -; v_gene: TRBV28; CDR3nt: TGTGCCAGCAGCTATGTCCTCTCACCTAGACAGGTAACCTACGAGCAGTACTTC; CDR3aa: CASSYVLSPRQVTYEQYF
abundance: -; j_gene: TRBJ1-2; d_gene: -; v_gene: TRBV30; CDR3nt: TGTGCCTGGAGTGGCAGTAACTATGGCTACACCTTC; CDR3aa: CAWSGSNYGYTF
abundance: few; j_gene: TRBJ2-2; d_gene: -; v_gene: TRBV2; CDR3nt: TGTGCCAGCAGTGAAGCGAGGGCAGCCGGGGAGCTGTTTTTT; CDR3aa: CASSEARAAGELFF
abundance: few; j_gene: TRBJ2-1; d_gene: TRBD1; v_gene: TRBV5-5; CDR3nt: TGTGCCAGCAGCGCGGACAGGGGCGGCAATGAGCAGTTCTTC; CDR3aa: CASSADRGGNEQFF
abundance: few; j_gene: TRBJ2-1; d_gene: TRBD2; v_gene: TRBV14; CDR3nt: TGTGCCAGCAGCCAAGTGACTAGCGGGTGGCAGGCGGAGCAGTTCTTC; CDR3aa: CASSQVTSGWQAEQFF
abundance: -; j_gene: TRBJ2-5; d_gene: -; v_gene: TRBV2; CDR3nt: TGTGCCAGCAGTGAGGGGAGCCGGGGCAGTGAGACCCAGTACTTC; CDR3aa: CASSEGSRGSETQYF
abundance: few; j_gene: TRBJ2-1; d_gene: -; v_gene: TRBV18; CDR3nt: TGTGCCAGCTCCCCTGAATATGCCTACAATGAGCAGTTCTTC; CDR3aa: CASSPEYAYNEQFF
abundance: -; j_gene: TRBJ2-3; d_gene: -; v_gene: TRBV6-5; CDR3nt: TGTGCCAGCAGCCACCCACAAGATACGCAGTATTTT; CDR3aa: CASSHPQDTQYF
abundance: -; j_gene: TRBJ1-5; d_gene: -; v_gene: TRBV25-1; CDR3nt: TGTGCCAGCAGCCGCGGGGCATATAGCAATCAGCCCCAGCATTTT; CDR3aa: CASSRGAYSNQPQHF
abundance: -; j_gene: TRBJ2-3; d_gene: TRBD2; v_gene: TRBV7-9; CDR3nt: TGTGCCAGCAGCTCTCCGGGACTAGTCGGCACAGATACGCAGTATTTT; CDR3aa: CASSSPGLVGTDTQYF
abundance: -; j_gene: TRBJ1-2; d_gene: -; v_gene: TRBV2; CDR3nt: TGTGCCAGCAGTGATTTCAGCCTGGGATTC; CDR3aa: CASSDFSLGF
abundance: few; j_gene: TRBJ2-1; d_gene: -; v_gene: TRBV7-9; CDR3nt: TGTGCCAGCAGCACAGCGAGCTCCTACAATGAGCAGTTCTTC; CDR3aa: CASSTASSYNEQFF
abundance: -; j_gene: TRBJ2-5; d_gene: -; v_gene: TRBV27; CDR3nt: TGTAGATGGGGCGAGCTGCTGGAGACCCAGTACTTC; CDR3aa: CRWGELLETQYF
abundance: once; j_gene: TRBJ2-7; d_gene: -; v_gene: TRBV19; CDR3nt: TGTGCCAGTAGTATAGACAGGGGACCCTACGAGCAGTACTTC; CDR3aa: CASSIDRGPYEQYF
abundance: few; j_gene: TRBJ1-1; d_gene: -; v_gene: TRBV7-9; CDR3nt: TGTGCCAGCAGCTTACAGAGTTACACTGAAGCTTTCTTT; CDR3aa: CASSLQSYTEAFF
abundance: few; j_gene: TRBJ2-1; d_gene: -; v_gene: TRBV29-1; CDR3nt: TGCAGCGTTGTAGAGGATATCTACAATGAGCAGTTCTTC; CDR3aa: CSVVEDIYNEQFF
abundance: -; j_gene: TRBJ2-1; d_gene: -; v_gene: TRBV30; CDR3nt: TGTGCCTGGAGTGTAAGAGCCAATGAGCAGTTCTTC; CDR3aa: CAWSVRANEQFF
abundance: few; j_gene: TRBJ2-1; d_gene: -; v_gene: TRBV5-6; CDR3nt: TGTGCCACAAATCCGTTTTTAGGCAATGAGCAGTTCTTC; CDR3aa: CATNPFLGNEQFF
abundance: -; j_gene: TRBJ2-3; d_gene: -; v_gene: TRBV27; CDR3nt: TGTGCCAGCAGTTTTACGGCCTTTGCGCGGGGCACAGATACGCAGTATTTT; CDR3aa: CASSFTAFARGTDTQYF
abundance: -; j_gene: TRBJ2-7; d_gene: TRBD2; v_gene: TRBV6-5; CDR3nt: TGTGCCAGCAGTCACGGAGGGGAGGGCTCCTACGAGCAGTACTTC; CDR3aa: CASSHGGEGSYEQYF
abundance: few; j_gene: TRBJ2-7; d_gene: -; v_gene: TRBV30; CDR3nt: TGTGCCTGGAGTGTGACTCACAACGAGCAGTACTTC; CDR3aa: CAWSVTHNEQYF
abundance: few; j_gene: TRBJ2-7; d_gene: -; v_gene: TRBV4-1; CDR3nt: TGCGCCAGCAGCCTAGGACAGTCCTACGAGCAGTACTTC; CDR3aa: CASSLGQSYEQYF
abundance: few; j_gene: TRBJ2-2; d_gene: -; v_gene: TRBV10-3; CDR3nt: TGTGCCATCAGAATACAAGGAGATGGACCTCGGGCAACCGGGGAGCTGTTTTTT; CDR3aa: CAIRIQGDGPRATGELFF
abundance: -; j_gene: TRBJ2-5; d_gene: TRBD1; v_gene: TRBV29-1; CDR3nt: TGCAGCGTACAGCCGGACAGGGATCAAGAGACCCAGTACTTC; CDR3aa: CSVQPDRDQETQYF
abundance: -; j_gene: TRBJ1-2; d_gene: -; v_gene: TRBV6-5; CDR3nt: TGTGCCAGCAGTTCCTGGACAGACGGGTCTCGTGGCTACACCTTC; CDR3aa: CASSSWTDGSRGYTF
abundance: -; j_gene: TRBJ2-1; d_gene: -; v_gene: TRBV11-2; CDR3nt: TGTGCCAGCAGCTTAGATGGGGCTAGCCGCGGAGAGCAGTTCTTC; CDR3aa: CASSLDGASRGEQFF
abundance: few; j_gene: TRBJ2-5; d_gene: TRBD1; v_gene: TRBV9; CDR3nt: TGTGCCAGCAGCGTAGGCTCCCTAGGACAGGGAAGGGGCGAGACCCAGTACTTC; CDR3aa: CASSVGSLGQGRGETQYF
abundance: few; j_gene: TRBJ2-3; d_gene: TRBD2; v_gene: TRBV7-9; CDR3nt: TGTGCCAGCAACGTCCCAGCGGGAGGGAGCACAGATACGCAGTATTTT; CDR3aa: CASNVPAGGSTDTQYF
abundance: -; j_gene: TRBJ1-2; d_gene: -; v_gene: TRBV30; CDR3nt: TGTGCCTGGAGGGACAGAGATTCCCCCTATGGCTACACCTTC; CDR3aa: CAWRDRDSPYGYTF
abundance: few; j_gene: TRBJ2-3; d_gene: TRBD2; v_gene: TRBV9; CDR3nt: TGTGCCAGCAGCGTAGAGGGAGGGAGAGATACGCAGTATTTT; CDR3aa: CASSVEGGRDTQYF
abundance: -; j_gene: TRBJ1-5; d_gene: TRBD1; v_gene: TRBV15; CDR3nt: TGTGCCACCAGCAGAGATGGACAGGGCCATGGCAATCAGCCCCAGCATTTT; CDR3aa: CATSRDGQGHGNQPQHF
abundance: few; j_gene: TRBJ2-1; d_gene: TRBD2; v_gene: TRBV5-1; CDR3nt: TGCGCCAGCAGCTCAATTCTAGCGGGAGGGCCGAATGAGCAGTTCTTC; CDR3aa: CASSSILAGGPNEQFF
abundance: few; j_gene: TRBJ1-5; d_gene: -; v_gene: TRBV2; CDR3nt: TGTGCCAGCAGTGATAACTATCAGCCCCAGCATTTT; CDR3aa: CASSDNYQPQHF
abundance: few; j_gene: TRBJ2-3; d_gene: TRBD2; v_gene: TRBV11-2; CDR3nt: TGTGCCAGCAGCTCCTCCGCGACCGGGAGGGTTAGGCAGTATTTT; CDR3aa: CASSSSATGRVRQYF
abundance: -; j_gene: TRBJ2-1; d_gene: -; v_gene: TRBV14; CDR3nt: TGTGCCAGCAGCCCATCTAGTTACTACAATGAGCAGTTCTTC; CDR3aa: CASSPSSYYNEQFF
abundance: few; j_gene: TRBJ2-3; d_gene: -; v_gene: TRBV28; CDR3nt: TGTGCCAGCACGCAAGGAGGGACCACAGATACGCAGTATTTT; CDR3aa: CASTQGGTTDTQYF
abundance: -; j_gene: TRBJ2-5; d_gene: -; v_gene: TRBV7-3; CDR3nt: TGTGCCAGCAGCCAGACAGGAGGAGAGACCCAGTACTTC; CDR3aa: CASSQTGGETQYF